Listed below are T cell receptor beta chains from one sample, sequenced in a study of blood T cell repertoires in COVID-19. The protocol was immunoSEQ multiplex PCR, while the TCRdb copy is restricted to in-frame clones and leaves out a portion. The data contain roughly 68,000 clones, roughly 77% of them singletons. Sequencing was performed on peripheral blood. These receptors all stem from a human donor in a cohort sampled during active COVID-19. Each CDR3 is given with its conserved first and last residue. The D gene is left open where the match is weak. Where a row states a size, it is once, few, many or the class of an expanded clone; other rows omit it.

clone_size: -; j_call: TRBJ2-2; v_call: TRBV3-1/TRBV3-2; d_call: -; cdr3_aa: CASSPYRLANTGELFF; cdr3_nt: TGTGCCAGCAGCCCCTACCGACTAGCGAACACCGGGGAGCTGTTTTTT
clone_size: -; j_call: TRBJ2-3; v_call: TRBV5-1; d_call: -; cdr3_aa: CASSLTGTSTDTQYF; cdr3_nt: TGCGCCAGCAGCTTGACCGGGACTAGCACAGATACGCAGTATTTT
clone_size: -; j_call: TRBJ1-2; v_call: TRBV5-1; d_call: -; cdr3_aa: CASSPYGRVYGYTF; cdr3_nt: TGCGCCAGCAGCCCATATGGCAGGGTCTATGGCTACACCTTC
clone_size: -; j_call: TRBJ1-1; v_call: TRBV6-5; d_call: TRBD1; cdr3_aa: CASSSLTGAGAFF; cdr3_nt: TGTGCCAGCAGTTCTCTGACAGGGGCCGGAGCTTTCTTT
clone_size: -; j_call: TRBJ2-7; v_call: TRBV7-9; d_call: -; cdr3_aa: CASSRRGNAYEQYF; cdr3_nt: TGTGCCAGCAGCCGCAGGGGAAACGCCTACGAGCAGTACTTC
clone_size: -; j_call: TRBJ2-1; v_call: TRBV28; d_call: -; cdr3_aa: CASSPLGSTDSYNEQFF; cdr3_nt: TGTGCCAGCAGTCCCCTCGGATCGACAGACTCCTACAATGAGCAGTTCTTC
clone_size: -; j_call: TRBJ1-1; v_call: TRBV27; d_call: -; cdr3_aa: CASSLSEGVLAEAFF; cdr3_nt: TGTGCCAGCAGTTTATCAGAAGGGGTCCTCGCTGAAGCTTTCTTT
clone_size: -; j_call: TRBJ1-2; v_call: TRBV9; d_call: -; cdr3_aa: CASSPQGNYGYTF; cdr3_nt: TGTGCCAGCAGCCCTCAGGGGAACTATGGCTACACCTTC
clone_size: -; j_call: TRBJ2-2; v_call: TRBV7-2; d_call: -; cdr3_aa: CASSLVGGTGELFF; cdr3_nt: TGTGCCAGCAGCCTCGTAGGGGGAACCGGGGAGCTGTTTTTT
clone_size: -; j_call: TRBJ2-3; v_call: TRBV9; d_call: -; cdr3_aa: CASSPGGRNTDTQYF; cdr3_nt: TGTGCCAGCAGCCCCGGGGGTCGAAACACAGATACGCAGTATTTT
clone_size: -; j_call: TRBJ1-1; v_call: TRBV6-5; d_call: -; cdr3_aa: CASSYSKGAEAFF; cdr3_nt: TGTGCCAGCAGTTACTCGAAGGGAGCTGAAGCTTTCTTT
clone_size: -; j_call: TRBJ2-1; v_call: TRBV28; d_call: TRBD2; cdr3_aa: CASSLLGRDEQFF; cdr3_nt: TGTGCCAGCAGTTTATTGGGGAGGGATGAGCAGTTCTTC
clone_size: -; j_call: TRBJ2-7; v_call: TRBV6-5; d_call: TRBD1; cdr3_aa: CASNNPGQGYEQYF; cdr3_nt: TGTGCCAGCAACAACCCGGGACAGGGGTACGAGCAGTACTTC
clone_size: -; j_call: TRBJ2-1; v_call: TRBV25-1; d_call: TRBD2; cdr3_aa: CASSEAGGPYNEQFF; cdr3_nt: TGTGCCAGCAGTGAGGCGGGAGGCCCTTACAATGAGCAGTTCTTC
clone_size: -; j_call: TRBJ1-4; v_call: TRBV11-2; d_call: -; cdr3_aa: CASSLSPGEKLFF; cdr3_nt: TGTGCCAGCAGTCTTAGCCCAGGGGAAAAACTGTTTTTT
clone_size: -; j_call: TRBJ2-1; v_call: TRBV25-1; d_call: TRBD2; cdr3_aa: CASSPGGGTLYNEQFF; cdr3_nt: TGTGCCAGCAGCCCTGGGGGGGGGACTCTCTACAATGAGCAGTTCTTC
clone_size: once; j_call: TRBJ2-7; v_call: TRBV5-8; d_call: -; cdr3_aa: CASSLSGEQYF; cdr3_nt: TGTGCCAGCAGCTTATCGGGAGAGCAGTACTTC
clone_size: -; j_call: TRBJ2-5; v_call: TRBV24-1; d_call: TRBD2; cdr3_aa: CATQRGLADQETQYF; cdr3_nt: TGTGCCACCCAAAGGGGACTAGCGGACCAAGAGACCCAGTACTTC
clone_size: -; j_call: TRBJ2-7; v_call: TRBV5-6; d_call: -; cdr3_aa: CASSWPGHPYEQYF; cdr3_nt: TGTGCCAGCAGCTGGCCGGGACATCCCTACGAGCAGTACTTC
clone_size: -; j_call: TRBJ1-5; v_call: TRBV21-1; d_call: -; cdr3_aa: CASSNRDREPPNQPQHF; cdr3_nt: TGTGCCAGCAGCAACCGGGACAGGGAACCCCCCAATCAGCCCCAGCATTTT
clone_size: few; j_call: TRBJ1-5; v_call: TRBV7-9; d_call: -; cdr3_aa: CASSLGADGNQPQHF; cdr3_nt: TGTGCCAGCAGCTTAGGGGCAGATGGCAATCAGCCCCAGCATTTT
clone_size: -; j_call: TRBJ1-1; v_call: TRBV5-1; d_call: -; cdr3_aa: CASSSDTATEAFF; cdr3_nt: TGCGCCAGCAGCTCCGACACTGCCACTGAAGCTTTCTTT
clone_size: few; j_call: TRBJ2-7; v_call: TRBV28; d_call: TRBD2; cdr3_aa: CASSLSLAGDEQYF; cdr3_nt: TGTGCCAGCAGTTTAAGTCTAGCGGGAGACGAGCAGTACTTC
clone_size: few; j_call: TRBJ1-5; v_call: TRBV28; d_call: -; cdr3_aa: CASSPGGGNQPQHF; cdr3_nt: TGTGCCAGCAGTCCCGGAGGGGGCAATCAGCCCCAGCATTTT
clone_size: few; j_call: TRBJ1-4; v_call: TRBV18; d_call: TRBD1; cdr3_aa: CASSGRDRDDEKLFF; cdr3_nt: TGTGCCAGCTCAGGGAGAGACAGGGATGATGAAAAACTGTTTTTT
clone_size: -; j_call: TRBJ2-3; v_call: TRBV3-1/TRBV3-2; d_call: TRBD2; cdr3_aa: CASSQTVIAGGGSTDTQYF; cdr3_nt: TGTGCCAGCAGCCAAACTGTGATAGCGGGAGGCGGGAGCACAGATACGCAGTATTTT
clone_size: -; j_call: TRBJ2-5; v_call: TRBV7-2; d_call: TRBD1; cdr3_aa: CASSMDRAFRQETQYF; cdr3_nt: TGTGCCAGTTCCATGGACAGGGCCTTTAGGCAAGAGACCCAGTACTTC
clone_size: -; j_call: TRBJ2-2; v_call: TRBV11-2; d_call: -; cdr3_aa: CASSFISGEGPTGELFF; cdr3_nt: TGTGCCAGCAGCTTTATATCAGGGGAGGGCCCCACCGGGGAGCTGTTTTTT
clone_size: -; j_call: TRBJ2-7; v_call: TRBV7-9; d_call: TRBD2; cdr3_aa: CASSSRASGKHEQYF; cdr3_nt: TGTGCCAGCAGCTCCCGGGCTAGCGGAAAGCACGAGCAGTACTTC
clone_size: -; j_call: TRBJ1-1; v_call: TRBV5-4; d_call: TRBD1; cdr3_aa: CASSQFGTGGWDTEAFF; cdr3_nt: TGTGCCAGCAGCCAATTCGGGACAGGGGGCTGGGACACTGAAGCTTTCTTT
clone_size: -; j_call: TRBJ2-4; v_call: TRBV18; d_call: TRBD1; cdr3_aa: CASSLGTGTGAQYF; cdr3_nt: TGTGCCAGCTCGCTAGGGACAGGGACAGGCGCTCAGTACTTC
clone_size: -; j_call: TRBJ1-1; v_call: TRBV9; d_call: -; cdr3_aa: CASSAQRTGYTEAFF; cdr3_nt: TGTGCCAGCAGCGCCCAAAGAACAGGGTACACTGAAGCTTTCTTT
clone_size: -; j_call: TRBJ2-5; v_call: TRBV7-6; d_call: -; cdr3_aa: CASSLDGRGGWQETQYF; cdr3_nt: TGTGCCAGCAGCTTAGACGGCCGGGGTGGTTGGCAAGAGACCCAGTACTTC
clone_size: -; j_call: TRBJ2-5; v_call: TRBV4-3; d_call: TRBD2; cdr3_aa: CASSLGLAVQETQYF; cdr3_nt: TGCGCCAGCAGCCTGGGACTAGCGGTACAAGAGACCCAGTACTTC
clone_size: -; j_call: TRBJ1-2; v_call: TRBV14; d_call: TRBD1; cdr3_aa: CASSSLQGAIYGYTF; cdr3_nt: TGTGCCAGCAGCTCCTTACAGGGGGCGATCTATGGCTACACCTTC
clone_size: -; j_call: TRBJ2-7; v_call: TRBV4-3; d_call: TRBD2; cdr3_aa: CASSQVGGRSEQYF; cdr3_nt: TGCGCCAGCAGCCAAGTGGGCGGGAGGTCCGAGCAGTACTTC
clone_size: -; j_call: TRBJ2-1; v_call: TRBV19; d_call: -; cdr3_aa: CASSIEASIHEQFF; cdr3_nt: TGTGCCAGTAGTATAGAGGCTAGCATCCATGAGCAGTTCTTC
clone_size: -; j_call: TRBJ2-3; v_call: TRBV19; d_call: -; cdr3_aa: CASRRGLPGDTQYF; cdr3_nt: TGTGCCAGTAGGAGGGGACTCCCTGGAGATACGCAGTATTTT
clone_size: -; j_call: TRBJ1-3; v_call: TRBV19; d_call: -; cdr3_aa: CASTSSGTGNTIYF; cdr3_nt: TGTGCCAGTACGTCGTCAGGGACTGGAAACACCATATATTTT
clone_size: -; j_call: TRBJ2-7; v_call: TRBV19; d_call: TRBD2; cdr3_aa: CASRTSVRGSYEQYF; cdr3_nt: TGTGCCAGTAGAACTAGCGTGAGGGGCTCCTACGAGCAGTACTTC
clone_size: -; j_call: TRBJ1-1; v_call: TRBV15; d_call: -; cdr3_aa: CATSTRTGGNEAFF; cdr3_nt: TGTGCCACCAGCACAAGGACGGGAGGGAATGAAGCTTTCTTT